A few counts support the clone carrying this T cell receptor beta chain. The antigen is not known. The data originate from a study of response to subunit inactivated influenza vaccine. Germline V gene data show CDR1 as SGHTA and CDR2 as FQGNSA. The length of the CDR3 is 14 residues. V shed 1 base, J shed 4 bases, and the junction held 4 bases outside the gene matches. Broader study findings: Each seasonal influenza vaccination recruits few new T cells, the authors suggested.

MiXCR was run by TCRdb on the RT-PCR reads, yielding one entry per CDR3 protein. The sample includes about 480,000 distinct CDR3 sequences, approximately 12% of them seen just once. The clonotype originates from a man over 45 who received an inactivated influenza vaccine. V and J are TRBV7-2 and TRBJ2-7, with 7 bases aligning to TRBD1. The material was PBMCs from blood, obtained 40 to 50 days after vaccination. This CDR3 is CASSLETGWYEQYF. The DNA of the CDR3 is TGTGCCAGCAGCTTAGAGACAGGGTGGTACGAGCAGTACTTC.